This T cell receptor beta chain is from a study of blood T cell repertoires in COVID-19. Study summary: Samples taken during acute and convalescent COVID-19 were collected in the United States, Italy and Spain. PBMCs, B-cell-depleted T cells, or T cells provided the cDNA or gDNA that made up the material.

Worth noting for this clone: The same CDR3 is also encoded by other DNA sequences in this sample.

The authors' processing: Using reference gene primer amplification, nucleated cell counts were estimated. This table comes from immunoSEQ multiplex PCR, and its TCRdb copy is limited to in-frame clones, with some not included. D and trimming come from the DNA, and the V and J calls and clone size come from that table. Found here are fewer than 300,000 clones, approximately 86% of them singletons; the top ten hold approximately 3.1%. The sequenced sample was peripheral blood. The source of this sequence is a woman aged 18-29 years with acute or convalescent COVID-19.

The CDR3 nucleotides read TGTGCCAGTTCAACAGGAAACTATGGCTACACCTTC. Translation gives CASSTGNYGYTF. This rearrangement joins TRBV6-5 to TRBJ1-2; TRBD1 might be the D (5 bases). The V gene's germline CDR1 is MNHEY and CDR2 SVGAGI. The CDR3 covers 12 residues. Trimming took off 9 bases at V and 2 bases at J, with 10 bases between the two ends.